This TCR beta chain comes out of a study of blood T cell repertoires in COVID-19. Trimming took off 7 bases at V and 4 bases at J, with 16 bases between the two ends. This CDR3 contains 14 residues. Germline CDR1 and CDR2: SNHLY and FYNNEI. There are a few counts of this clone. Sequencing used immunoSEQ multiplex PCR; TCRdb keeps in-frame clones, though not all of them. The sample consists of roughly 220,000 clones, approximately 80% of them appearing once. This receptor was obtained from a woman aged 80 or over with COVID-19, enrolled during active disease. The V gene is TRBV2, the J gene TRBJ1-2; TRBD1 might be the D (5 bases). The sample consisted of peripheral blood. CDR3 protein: CASIPGGFFYGYTF. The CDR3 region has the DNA TGTGCCAGCATCCCGGGGGGTTTCTTCTATGGCTACACCTTC.